This TCR beta chain was captured in a study of control samples from healthy donors and cancer patients (dated by TCRdb to between 2020 and 2021). Sequences MNHEY (CDR1) and SMNVEV (CDR2) are obtained from the germline V gene (reference sequence). Spanning cysteine to phenylalanine, the CDR3 consists of 14 amino acids. Just CDR3 DNA is preserved here, 42 bases in frame from base 1. Trimming removed 2 bases from V and 4 bases from J, leaving 10 bases between the germline ends. To note about this clone: Its specific antigen is unknown. No much larger clone exists at a distance of one base, and base qualities are not known.

Library preparation used the immunoSEQ multiplex PCR assay. The table comes from immuneACCESS by way of TCRdb, which keeps in-frame sequences with V and J called. Part of the clones is missing from these tables; in studies checked, under half for an unresolved V gene and the rest for unknown reasons. The sample table shows some 28,000 clones, and around nine tenths are seen once. The biggest ten clones account for under 2% of the sample. The specimen was PBMCs. The chain joins TRBV27 to TRBJ2-3; no D gene call is confident. The receptor comes from a woman aged 40 to 50 with lung cancer. The CDR3 loop reads CASSLRPSADTQYF. The nucleotides read TGTGCCAGCAGTTTACGCCCCAGCGCAGATACGCAGTATTTT.